Each of the 20 T cell receptor beta chains below was sequenced from the same sample in a study of early T cells in non-severe SARS-CoV-2 infection (dated by TCRdb to about 2021). The library relied on 5' RACE. The run used a NextSeq 500. In TCRdb, the public reads were trimmed at Q25 with fastp and aligned with MiXCR, with productive beta chains retained. Every entry covers one CDR3 protein and lists the most common genes and DNA from its rows. In all, the sample holds roughly 88,000 distinct CDR3 sequences, and about 15% of those were seen once. Under 7.5% of the sample lies in the top ten. The sequenced sample consisted of whole blood. All receptors come from an adult who was a healthcare worker with PCR-confirmed SARS-CoV-2 infection or an uninfected control (not recorded which).

This clonotype has ten or more counts. This sequence joins TRBV24-1 and TRBJ2-5; 7 nucleotides line up with TRBD1. This CDR3 comprises 15 residues. Trimming took 5 bases from V and 1 from J; bases not matched to a gene: 6. Germline V gene lookup returns CDR1 KGHDR and CDR2 SFDVKD. CDR3 amino acids: CATSGRTGLQETQYF. In DNA, the CDR3 is TGTGCCACCAGTGGCCGGACAGGACTCCAAGAGACCCAGTACTTC.

The chain carries TRBV20-1 and TRBJ2-2; D unclear. Trimming stripped 2 bases from V and 1 base from J, with 11 bases between. CDR3 length: 15 residues. Germline values: CDR1 DFQATT, CDR2 SNEGSKA (reference sequence). CDR3 sequence: CSARPTIRNTGELFF. DNA for the CDR3: TGCAGTGCTAGACCCACGATTCGGAACACCGGGGAGCTGTTTTTT.

CDR3 protein: CASSSPPRESGDEQYF. Here the CDR3 DNA reads TGTGCCAGCAGTTCCCCCCCGAGGGAGTCAGGCGACGAGCAGTACTTC. The gene calls are TRBV28 and TRBJ2-7, with a possible D match to TRBD2 (5 bases). There are 16 residues in the CDR3. V lost 4 bases to trimming and J lost 5 bases, with 21 bases between them. Germline V gene data show CDR1 as MDHEN and CDR2 as SYDVKM.

The V gene is TRBV27, the J gene TRBJ1-4; perhaps TRBD1 as D (6 bases). CDR1 is MNHEY, CDR2 SMNVEV, per germline (reference sequence). V shed 5 bases and J shed 0 bases, with 10 bases lying between them. CDR3 size: 15 residues. The CDR3 sequence: CASSPGTTTNEKLFF. In DNA form, the CDR3 reads TGTGCCAGCAGTCCAGGGACAACAACTAATGAAAAACTGTTTTTT. Complete variable domain (other parts from reference TRBV27 and TRBJ1-4): EAQVTQNPRYLITVTGKKLTVTCSQNMNHEYMSWYRQDPGLGLRQIYYSMNVEVTDKGDVPEGYKVSRKEKRNFPLILESPSPNQTSLYFCASSPGTTTNEKLFFGSGTQLSVL.

This clonotype has a count of ten or more. This rearrangement joins TRBV11-2 to TRBJ1-5, with D possibly being TRBD1 (5 bases). The V gene's germline CDR1 is SGHAT and CDR2 FQNNGV. Trimming removed 8 bases from V and 3 bases from J, with 17 bases in between. This CDR3 is 15 amino acids long. The CDR3 protein is CASLHRDGYNQPQHF. Written as DNA, the CDR3 is TGTGCCAGCCTACACCGGGACGGATACAATCAGCCCCAGCATTTT.

The rearrangement uses TRBV18 and TRBJ2-3, with 9 bases that match TRBD2. The CDR3 sequence is 15 residues long. Germline loops: CDR1 KGHSH, CDR2 LQKENI. V trimming: 2 bases; J trimming: 5 bases; junction bases outside the gene matches: 5. The CDR3 nucleotides are TGTGCCAGCTCACCAGGGGGACTAGCCGGAGATACGCAGTATTTT. Amino acid sequence: CASSPGGLAGDTQYF.

This clonotype has only a few counts. The CDR3 sequence is CASSQASGRVTEAFF. The CDR3 coding sequence is TGTGCCAGCAGCCAAGCTTCAGGGAGGGTCACTGAAGCTTTCTTT. This rearrangement joins TRBV14 to TRBJ1-1; D might be TRBD1 (5 bases). The CDR3 runs 15 residues. V lost 1 base and J lost 4, with 13 bases in between. CDR1 is SGHDN and CDR2 is FVKESK in the germline V gene.

The J gene is TRBJ2-7, the V gene TRBV4-3, with 7 nucleotides matching TRBD2. There are 18 residues in the CDR3. Trimming removed 4 bases from V and 5 bases from J; junction bases left unmatched: 20. Germline V gene lookup returns CDR1 LGHNA and CDR2 YSLEER. This CDR3 reads CASSPSVGRGSTPDEQYF. CDR3 nucleotides: TGCGCCAGCAGCCCCTCAGTAGGGAGGGGTAGTACTCCGGACGAGCAGTACTTC.

This chain links TRBV7-9 with TRBJ1-2; D unresolved. CDR1 and CDR2 (germline): SEHNR, FQNEAQ (reference sequence). Trimming removed 5 bases from V and 3 bases from J, with 13 bases in between. The CDR3 loop spans 14 amino acids. The CDR3 protein is CASSRDGSYYGYTF. The CDR3 DNA follows: TGTGCCAGCAGCCGTGACGGGTCTTACTATGGCTACACCTTC.

This clonotype came up many times. The chain is built from TRBV7-6 and TRBJ1-4; no clear D. Germline CDR1 is SGHVS and CDR2 is FNYEAQ. With 4 bases removed from V and 7 bases from J, the gap between germline ends came to 16 bases. This CDR3 is built from 15 residues. The CDR3 DNA follows: TGTGCCAGCAGCTCTTTTACCCAGTCGGGTGAAAAACTGTTTTTT. Translating it yields CASSSFTQSGEKLFF.

This clonotype was recorded a few times. The chain uses TRBV19 and TRBJ1-2; 10 bases are a match to TRBD1. With 5 bases clipped from V and 8 bases from J, the junction kept 5 bases outside the gene matches. The CDR3 is made up of 13 amino acids. The germline CDR1 and CDR2 sequences are LNHDA and SQIVND (reference sequence). CDR3 loop: CASSHGQGDGYTF. The CDR3 nucleotides are TGTGCCAGTAGTCATGGACAGGGGGACGGCTACACCTTC.

This clonotype was observed at least ten times. This chain connects TRBV29-1 to TRBJ2-3, with 9 bases lining up with TRBD2. The CDR3 contains 16 residues. Germline V gene lookup returns CDR1 SQVTM and CDR2 ANQGSEA. V lost 7 bases, J lost 1 base, and 12 bases stayed unmatched. The CDR3: CSASPLAGSRTDTQYF. DNA for the CDR3: TGCAGCGCCTCTCCCCTAGCGGGGTCGCGCACAGATACGCAGTATTTT.

The chain is built from TRBV6-6 and TRBJ2-2; a weak D match, TRBD2 (6 bases). CDR1 MNHNY and CDR2 SVGAGI come from the germline V gene (reference sequence). V shed 2 bases and J shed 4 bases, with 11 bases lying between them. The CDR3 has 15 amino acids. The CDR3 spells CASSYGGSGTGELFF. The CDR3 bases are TGTGCCAGCAGTTACGGGGGGAGTGGCACCGGGGAGCTGTTTTTT.

V usage is TRBV4-3 and J usage is TRBJ2-2; D possibly corresponds to TRBD2 (5 bases). Germline-derived CDR1 and CDR2 are LGHNA and YSLEER. Deletions cut 0 bases from V and 3 bases from J, with 17 bases between. The CDR3 consists of 18 residues. CDR3 DNA: TGCGCCAGCAGCCAAGAGGGTCGGCTTGGCGGGTACACCGGGGAGCTGTTTTTT. Translating gives CASSQEGRLGGYTGELFF.

Ten or more counts support this clonotype. In DNA, the CDR3 is TGTGCCAGCACTTGGGAGACGAACACTGAAGCTTTCTTT. This sequence encodes CASTWETNTEAFF. J is TRBJ1-1 and V is TRBV7-9; no definite D call. The V and J ends lost 7 bases and 1 base respectively, with 10 bases between them. Germline assignment: CDR1 SEHNR and CDR2 FQNEAQ (reference sequence). The CDR3 is 13 residues long. The variable domain in full, completed from reference TRBV7-9 and TRBJ1-1, reads DTGVSQNPRHKITKRGQNVTFRCDPISEHNRLYWYRQTLGQGPEFLTYFQNEAQLEKSRLLSDRFSAERPKGSFSTLEIQRTEQGDSAMYLCASTWETNTEAFFGQGTRLTVV.

The chain is built from TRBV21-1 and TRBJ2-2; the table names TRBD2, a call not compared with the DNA. TRBV21-1 is shown as a pseudogene. The CDR3 runs 16 residues. The chain's CDR3 is CACSKESTSAAGELFF. For the CDR3, the DNA is TGTGCCTGCAGCAAAGAGTCAACGTCCGCTGCCGGGGAGCTGTTTTTT.

In its sample, this clonotype was seen many times. J is TRBJ2-7 and V is TRBV2; D not resolved. The CDR3 is made up of 14 amino acids. V dropped 4 bases and J dropped 1 base, with 11 bases sitting between them. Germline V gene sequence: CDR1 SNHLY, CDR2 FYNNEI. The CDR3 DNA is TGTGCCAGCAGTGGCCAAAAGCTATCCTACGAGCAGTACTTC. Translating gives CASSGQKLSYEQYF.

The rearrangement uses TRBV20-1 and TRBJ1-5; tentatively, D is TRBD1 (5 bases). This CDR3 is built from 11 residues. V lost 5 bases, J lost 12 bases, and 14 bases lay in between. Germline V CDR1 and CDR2: DFQATT, SNEGSKA (reference sequence). The CDR3 sequence: CSALREKFQHF. DNA for the CDR3: TGCAGTGCTCTCAGGGAGAAATTCCAGCATTTT.

The rearrangement joins TRBV12-3 or TRBV12-4 to TRBJ1-4; D may be TRBD1 (6 bases). The CDR3 is 16 residues long. V lost 5 bases and J 0 bases, leaving 13 bases between the germline ends. CDR3 coding DNA: TGTGCCAGCAGTCCACCGGACAGTCCAACTAATGAAAAACTGTTTTTT. Residues: CASSPPDSPTNEKLFF.

This chain connects TRBV7-2 to TRBJ2-3; D call uncertain. CDR1 and CDR2 (germline): SGHTA, FQGNSA. The CDR3 is made up of 13 amino acids. V dropped 0 bases and J dropped 5 bases, with 6 bases sitting between them. CDR3 in amino acids: CASSLAGQDTQYF. The CDR3 DNA reads as TGTGCCAGCAGCTTAGCAGGTCAAGATACGCAGTATTTT.